This T cell receptor (beta chain) was sequenced for a study of identical twins. This clonotype was counted between two and nine times. In TCRdb, the 5' RACE reads were re-called with MiXCR into one record per CDR3 protein. This table holds approximately 230,000 distinct CDR3 sequences, approximately 5.9% found once. Germline lookup yields CDR1 SEHNR and CDR2 FQNEAQ (reference sequence). V was trimmed by 5 bases and J by 2 bases, leaving 15 bases between them. The CDR3 is made up of 15 amino acids. The same sample was also used in a study of T cells expressing NK-cell markers. That work adds: There remained a lack of clarity about HCMV specificity of expanded NKG2C+ T cell clones.

The chain combines TRBV7-9 with TRBJ2-5; D is perhaps TRBD2 (6 bases). This receptor was obtained from a woman aged 18-29 years in good health. The sample was CD8+ T cells sorted from blood. The CDR3 reads CASSETWAGQETQYF. DNA for the CDR3: TGTGCCAGCAGCGAAACCTGGGCGGGGCAAGAGACCCAGTACTTC.